This TCR beta chain was observed in a study of T cell responses to AZD1222 COVID-19 vaccine (dated by TCRdb to about 2021). For the study in its entirety: Because spike-specific TCR depth and breadth did not differ between the two schedules, AZD1222 recipients who got a second dose at roughly 4 weeks were pooled with those who got a second dose at roughly 12 weeks. TCR sequencing was performed for fewer than 250 trial participants, of whom roughly 200 were given two doses of AZD1222 and some 25 were given two doses of MenACWY control vaccine. Trial participants were enrolled into age subgroups of 18-55, 56-69 and 70-plus years, which contained approximately 150, 28 and 58 TCR-sequenced participants, respectively.

The study at large found these results: No day 14 peak-response samples were available, so repertoires were characterized only after the peak T cell response. Only five to seven AZD1222 recipients were SARS-CoV-2 seropositive at baseline, limiting conclusions about previously exposed vaccinees. The whole spike protein was spanned by vaccine-associated CD4 TCRs, and dominant responses were seen in regions 160-218 and 743-854. The 56-69-year group was small, and its depth increase did not reach significance, likely because of low power. Nearly half of unique spike-specific TCRs reportedly recognized epitopes outside regions mutated in the B.1.351 and B.1.1.7 variants. After two AZD1222 doses, both the breadth and the depth of spike-specific TCRs were significantly higher than at day 0 and than in MenACWY recipients. Participants were mostly white British, with more females than males. The authors suggested clonal diversity may have been underestimated.

CDR1 and CDR2 were assigned from the germline V gene as MNHNS and SASEGT. V and J are truncated by 2 bases and 2 bases respectively, leaving an intervening sequence of 10 bases. Measured from the cysteine to the phenylalanine, the CDR3 is 15 residues long. CDR3 DNA only is kept here, 45 bases in frame from base 1. With respect to this clone: It lacks a known antigen. The sample holds no much larger clone one base away, and base qualities are not on file.

The label giving this sample's time point can be read as: baseline before first vaccination. Vaccinee samples came from UK trials COV001 and COV002, including a single-blind randomized controlled phase 2/3 trial of AZD1222 (ChAdOx1 nCoV-19) in healthy adults. Trial participant PBMC samples were collected at day 0 and day 28 after the second dose for TCRbeta chain sequencing. The CDR3 regions of human TCRbeta chains were analyzed by immunosequencing. As for the authors' bioinformatics: TCRs in the repertoires were compared against a reference library of SARS-CoV-2-specific TCRs that had been generated with the MIRA antigen-specificity platform. Breadth was defined as the fraction of unique TCRs that were SARS-CoV-2-associated. Depth was defined as the fraction of total T cells that were SARS-CoV-2-associated. Using the MIRA data, every spike-specific TCR was mapped to the spike region that the TCR reacted to and assigned to either a CD4 or a CD8 class. Log10-transformed breadth and depth values were compared by one-way ANOVA with Sidak's multiple comparisons tests. This immuneACCESS table, as held by TCRdb, lists in-frame sequences with V and J called but not all clones. Of the missing ones, under half trace to an unresolved V gene in checked studies; the others have no known cause. D and trimming come from the DNA, and the V and J calls and clone size come from that table. This sample has over 100,000 clones in its table, and roughly 89% of those were observed once. 12% of the sample belongs to the ten largest clones.

The chain links TRBV6-1 with TRBJ1-3; no confident D gene assignment can be made. The sequence came from an adult in good health. The sequencing here drew on peripheral blood, taken on day 0 of AZD1222 vaccination. The nucleotide sequence reads as follows: TGTGCCAGCAGTGAATTGGGAGGAACTGGAAACACCATATATTTT. This encodes CASSELGGTGNTIYF.